What follows are 15 T cell receptor beta chains derived from one specimen sequenced in a study of human T cells and chemical hapten exposure. Time point described: pre-sensitization, week 0. Treatment in this sample: therapeutic diphenylcyclopropenone sensitization with weekly scalp DPC. TCRdb itself ran the RACE reads through MiXCR, one entry per CDR3 protein. The sample has about 51,000 distinct CDR3 sequences, about 9.2% seen once. The material sequenced was whole blood, taken in connection with sensitization to the hapten diphenylcyclopropenone (DPC). These receptors all come from a woman aged 40 to 50 with alopecia areata. Some clones in this sample may be carry-over from other donors' samples.

The genes are TRBV25-1 and TRBJ1-5; D is uncertain. V dropped 4 bases and J dropped 2 bases, with 9 bases sitting between them. The CDR3 length is 14 residues. Germline CDR1 and CDR2: MGHDK and SYGVNS. CDR3 in DNA: TGTGCCAGCAGTGGGGCAGCGGGCAATCAGCCCCAGCATTTT. This sequence encodes CASSGAAGNQPQHF.

There are many counts of this clonotype. This chain links TRBV7-9 with TRBJ1-1; 10 bases agree with TRBD1. The length of the CDR3 is 13 residues. V dropped 1 base and J dropped 9; count of bases not matched to a gene: 2. Germline V gene sequence: CDR1 SEHNR, CDR2 FQNEAQ (reference sequence). The CDR3 DNA reads as TGTGCCAGCAGCTTAGATGACAGGGGGCAAGCTTTCTTT. Encoded protein: CASSLDDRGQAFF.

The V and J genes are TRBV6-2 or TRBV6-3 and TRBJ2-5; no reliable D call. The germline CDR1 and CDR2 sequences are MNHEY and SVGEGT. The CDR3 contains 14 residues. The V end was cut by 5 bases, the J end by 2 bases, with 12 bases between. The DNA for the CDR3 is TGTGCCAGCAGTCAAGGAGCCGAACAAGAGACCCAGTACTTC. Its protein is CASSQGAEQETQYF.

This clonotype appeared many times. V usage is TRBV12-3 or TRBV12-4 and J usage is TRBJ1-4; TRBD1 might be the D (5 bases). V was cut by 4 bases and J by 5 bases, with 14 bases left in between. This CDR3 is built from 15 residues. CDR3: CASSWGGILNEKLFF. As DNA, the CDR3 is TGTGCCAGCAGTTGGGGGGGTATCCTAAATGAAAAACTGTTTTTT.

This clonotype has a count of ten or more. This chain joins TRBV2 and TRBJ1-2; weak D call: TRBD1 (5 bases). Germline assignment: CDR1 SNHLY and CDR2 FYNNEI. The CDR3 is 17 amino acids. V lost 2 bases, J lost 2 bases, and 18 bases lay in between. The CDR3 reads CASSETETESINYGYTF. In nucleotides, the CDR3 is TGTGCCAGCAGTGAAACAGAGACAGAATCCATCAACTATGGCTACACCTTC.

The chain is built from TRBV5-1 and TRBJ2-7; TRBD2 is a possible D gene (5 bases). Germline V CDR1 and CDR2: SGHRS, YFSETQ. Trimming took off 6 bases at V and 0 bases at J, with 10 bases between the two ends. The CDR3 consists of 13 residues. In DNA, the CDR3 is TGCGCCAGCAACTCGGGATCCTCCTACGAGCAGTACTTC. This translates into CASNSGSSYEQYF.

The chain has TRBV10-3 and TRBJ2-7, with TRBD2 identical over 7 bases. With 6 bases clipped from V and 0 bases from J, the junction kept 8 bases outside the gene matches. The CDR3 is 15 amino acids. CDR1 and CDR2 from the germline V gene are ENHRY and SYGVKD. This CDR3 is CAIRDAGDSSYEQYF. CDR3 bases: TGTGCCATCAGGGATGCGGGGGACTCCTCCTACGAGCAGTACTTC.

This clonotype was detected a few times. The chain combines TRBV5-1 with TRBJ2-1; 8 positions agree with TRBD1. The V gene's germline CDR1 is SGHRS and CDR2 YFSETQ. V shed 4 bases and J 6 bases; nucleotides not matched to a gene: 3. The CDR3 has 13 amino acids. In nucleotides, the CDR3 is TGCGCCAGCAGCCCGACAGGGGTCAATGAGCAGTTCTTC. Translated: CASSPTGVNEQFF.

This clonotype was counted a few times. The chain combines TRBV28 with TRBJ1-4; 7 bases map to TRBD1. CDR1 and CDR2 from the germline V gene are MDHEN and SYDVKM. The V gene end was trimmed by 6 bases and the J gene end by 6 bases; junction bases not matched to a gene: 4. This CDR3 spans 13 amino acids. The CDR3 reads CASRRDRDEKLFF. CDR3 coding DNA: TGTGCCAGCAGGCGAGACAGGGATGAAAAACTGTTTTTT.

Ten or more counts support this clonotype. The chain combines TRBV12-3 or TRBV12-4 with TRBJ1-5, with 7 bases lining up with TRBD1. The CDR3 runs 13 residues. Unmatched junction bases numbered 5, after V lost 6 bases and J lost 6 bases. CDR3 in DNA: TGTGCCAGCAGACTGACAGGGTTTCAGCCCCAGCATTTT. It specifies CASRLTGFQPQHF.

The chain uses TRBV3-1 and TRBJ2-3; D is possibly TRBD2 (6 bases). Deletions cut 2 bases from V and 9 bases from J, with 9 bases between. In germline, CDR1 is LGHDT, CDR2 YNNKEL (reference sequence). CDR3 length: 12 residues. The CDR3 reads CASSQLADTQYF. In nucleotides, the CDR3 is TGTGCCAGCAGCCAATTAGCGGACACGCAGTATTTT.

This clonotype showed up just a few times. The chain couples TRBV28 to TRBJ2-6; possible D gene TRBD1, 6 bases. V lost 4 bases, J lost 0 bases, and 7 bases lay in between. CDR1 and CDR2 from the germline V gene are MDHEN and SYDVKM. This CDR3 has 15 residues. The chain's CDR3 is CASSSRGSGANVLTF. The CDR3 region has the DNA TGTGCCAGCAGTTCCAGGGGCTCTGGGGCCAACGTCCTGACTTTC.

The chain joins TRBV20-1 to TRBJ1-2; maybe TRBD1 (6 bases). CDR1 is DFQATT and CDR2 is SNEGSKA in the germline V gene (reference sequence). This CDR3 is built from 16 residues. V was cut by 0 bases and J by 1 base, with 15 bases left in between. The CDR3 DNA is TGCAGTGCTAGAGATGACTCGGACAGCTATAACTATGGCTACACCTTC. Translated: CSARDDSDSYNYGYTF.

The genes are TRBV5-4 and TRBJ2-3; D gene ambiguous. CDR3 length: 14 amino acids. Trimming removed 1 base from V and 5 bases from J, with 11 bases in between. The germline V gene encodes CDR1 SGHNT and CDR2 YYREEE (reference sequence). The CDR3 is CASSLLSAEDTQYF. CDR3 bases: TGTGCCAGCAGCTTGCTGTCGGCGGAAGATACGCAGTATTTT.

This clonotype showed up many times. The chain is built from TRBV7-9 and TRBJ2-5; TRBD2 matches 8 bases. CDR1 is SEHNR, CDR2 FQNEAQ, per germline (reference sequence). V gave up 5 bases and J gave up 4 bases; unmatched junction bases: 12. The CDR3 runs to 16 residues. CDR3: CASSPPRSGGGETQYF. CDR3 bases: TGTGCCAGCAGCCCCCCCAGGAGCGGGGGAGGAGAGACCCAGTACTTC.